This T cell receptor beta chain was observed in a study of Ad26.COV2.S vaccination and SARS-CoV-2 variants. V was pared by 2 bases and J by 2 bases, with 18 bases of the junction left unmatched. The CDR3 covers 21 residues. From germline, CDR1 is MNHNS and CDR2 SASEGT. Documented treatment: approximately 18 received Ad26.COV2.S at low or high dose, single or two shots; about 5 received placebo; per-sample allocation not given. On day 63 after the first injection, vaccine and placebo recipients gave samples. Boston hosted the donor, who was an adult aged 18-55 years. Study-wide results and limits: While placebo recipients had lower spike-specific TCR breadth, vaccine recipients had more.

The data were produced by immunoSEQ multiplex PCR, yet TCRdb's version contains in-frame clones alone and is incomplete. This sample carries around 420,000 clones, around nine tenths of them seen once, and the ten largest clones take about 3.5%. A remark on this clone: The antigen is unknown.

The TCR originated in a person between 18 and 65 years old who received the Ad26.COV2.S COVID-19 vaccine or a placebo. The chain recombines TRBV6-1 with TRBJ2-3; TRBD2 aligns across 11 bases. Specimen: peripheral blood, collected in a trial of Ad26.COV2.S vaccine versus placebo. The CDR3 DNA follows: TGTGCCAGCAGTGAAAGGGCTAGCGGGGGGTTGGGCCCCGGGCACACAGATACGCAGTATTTT. Protein: CASSERASGGLGPGHTDTQYF.